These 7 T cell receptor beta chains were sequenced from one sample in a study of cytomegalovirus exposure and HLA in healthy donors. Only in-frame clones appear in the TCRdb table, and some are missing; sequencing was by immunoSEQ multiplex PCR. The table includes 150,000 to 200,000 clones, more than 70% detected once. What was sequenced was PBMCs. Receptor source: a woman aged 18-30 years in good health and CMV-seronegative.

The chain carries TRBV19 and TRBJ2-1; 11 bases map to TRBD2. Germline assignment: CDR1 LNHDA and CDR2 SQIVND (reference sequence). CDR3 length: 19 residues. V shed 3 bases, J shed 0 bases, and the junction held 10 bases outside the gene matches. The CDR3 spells CASSMGTSGIYSSYNEQFF. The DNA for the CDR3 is TGTGCCAGTAGTATGGGGACTAGCGGTATATATAGCTCCTACAATGAGCAGTTCTTC. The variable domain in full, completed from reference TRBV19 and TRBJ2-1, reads DGGITQSPKYLFRKEGQNVTLSCEQNLNHDAMYWYRQDPGQGLRLIYYSQIVNDFQKGDIAEGYSVSREKKESFPLTVTSAQKNPTAFYLCASSMGTSGIYSSYNEQFFGPGTRLTVL.

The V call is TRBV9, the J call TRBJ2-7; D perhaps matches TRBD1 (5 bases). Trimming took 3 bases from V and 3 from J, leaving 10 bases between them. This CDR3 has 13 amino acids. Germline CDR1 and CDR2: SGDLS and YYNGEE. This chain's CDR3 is CASSAPGFYEQYF. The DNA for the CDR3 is TGTGCCAGCAGCGCCCCAGGGTTCTACGAGCAGTACTTC.

The CDR3 DNA follows: TGCGCCAGCAGCGCCCGGGACAGGGGGCCCACTGAAGCTTTCTTT. Amino acid sequence: CASSARDRGPTEAFF. The J gene is TRBJ1-1, the V gene TRBV5-1; 12 bases match TRBD1. Germline CDR1 SGHRS, CDR2 YFSETQ. The CDR3 sequence is 15 residues long. V lost 4 bases to trimming and J lost 4 bases; unmatched junction nucleotides: 5.

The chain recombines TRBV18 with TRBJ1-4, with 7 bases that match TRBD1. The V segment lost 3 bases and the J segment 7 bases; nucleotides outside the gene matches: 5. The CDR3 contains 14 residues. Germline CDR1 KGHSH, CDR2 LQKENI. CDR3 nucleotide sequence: TGTGCCAGCTCACCGGCGACAGGGCTTGAAAAACTGTTTTTT. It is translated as CASSPATGLEKLFF. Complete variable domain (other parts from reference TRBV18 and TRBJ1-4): NAGVMQNPRHLVRRRGQEARLRCSPMKGHSHVYWYRQLPEEGLKFMVYLQKENIIDESGMPKERFSAEFPKEGPSILRIQQVVRGDSAAYFCASSPATGLEKLFFGSGTQLSVL.

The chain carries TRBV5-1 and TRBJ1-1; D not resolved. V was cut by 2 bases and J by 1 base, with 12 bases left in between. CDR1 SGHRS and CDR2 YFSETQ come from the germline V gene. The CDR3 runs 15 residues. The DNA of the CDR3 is TGCGCCAGCAGCTTAGATAAACCGGGGAACACTGAAGCTTTCTTT. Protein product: CASSLDKPGNTEAFF.

CDR3 DNA: TGCAGTGCTCCGGGGGTCTACGAGCAGTACTTC. It translates to CSAPGVYEQYF. V and J are TRBV20-1 and TRBJ2-7, with D possibly TRBD2 on 6 matching bases. This CDR3 has 11 residues. The V and J ends lost 5 bases and 3 bases respectively, with 8 bases between them. From germline, CDR1 is DFQATT and CDR2 SNEGSKA (reference sequence).

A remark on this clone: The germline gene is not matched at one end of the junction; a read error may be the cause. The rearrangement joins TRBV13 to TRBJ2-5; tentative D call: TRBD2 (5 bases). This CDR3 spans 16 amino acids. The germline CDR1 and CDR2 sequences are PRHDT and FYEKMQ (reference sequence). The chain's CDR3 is CASSLGPGVSGETQYF. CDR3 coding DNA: TGTGCCAGCAGCCTAGGACCCGGGGTGTCAGGAGAGACCCAGTACTTC.